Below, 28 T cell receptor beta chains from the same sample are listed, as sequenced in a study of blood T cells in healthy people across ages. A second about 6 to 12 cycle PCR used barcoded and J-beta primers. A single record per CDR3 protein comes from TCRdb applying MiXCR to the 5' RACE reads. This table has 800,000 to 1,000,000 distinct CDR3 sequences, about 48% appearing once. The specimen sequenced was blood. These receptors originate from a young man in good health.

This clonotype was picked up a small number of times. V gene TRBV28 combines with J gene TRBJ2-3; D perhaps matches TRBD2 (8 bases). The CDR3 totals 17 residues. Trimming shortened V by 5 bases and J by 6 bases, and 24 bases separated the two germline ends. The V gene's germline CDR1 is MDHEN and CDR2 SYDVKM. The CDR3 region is CASSPFEGLGGPDTQYF. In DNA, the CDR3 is TGTGCCAGCAGTCCTTTTGAGGGACTAGGGGGCCCTGATACGCAGTATTTT.

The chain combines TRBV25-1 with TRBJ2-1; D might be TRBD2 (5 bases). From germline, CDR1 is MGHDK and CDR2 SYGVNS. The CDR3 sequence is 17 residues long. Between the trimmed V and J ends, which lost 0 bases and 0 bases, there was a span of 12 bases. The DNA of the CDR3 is TGTGCCAGCAGTGAATATCGAGCGGATAACTCCTACAATGAGCAGTTCTTC. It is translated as CASSEYRADNSYNEQFF. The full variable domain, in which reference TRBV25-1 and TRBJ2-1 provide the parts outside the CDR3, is EADIYQTPRYLVIGTGKKITLECSQTMGHDKMYWYQQDPGMELHLIHYSYGVNSTEKGDLSSESTVSRIRTEHFPLTLESARPSHTSQYLCASSEYRADNSYNEQFFGPGTRLTVL.

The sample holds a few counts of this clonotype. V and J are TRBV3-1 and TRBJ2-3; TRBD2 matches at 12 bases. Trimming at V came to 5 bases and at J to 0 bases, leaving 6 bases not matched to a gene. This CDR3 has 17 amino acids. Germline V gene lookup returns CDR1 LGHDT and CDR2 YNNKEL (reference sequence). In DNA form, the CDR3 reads TGTGCCAGCAGCGGACTAGCGGGGCGTGCTAGCACAGATACGCAGTATTTT. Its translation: CASSGLAGRASTDTQYF.

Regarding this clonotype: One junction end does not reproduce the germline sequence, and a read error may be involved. CDR3 sequence: CASSLGTSGNNEQFF. CDR3 bases: TGCGCCAGCAGTTTGGGGACTAGCGGGAACAATGAGCAGTTCTTC. This chain connects TRBV5-1 to TRBJ2-1, with 13 positions matching TRBD2. This CDR3 contains 15 residues. Germline loops: CDR1 SGHRS, CDR2 YFSETQ.

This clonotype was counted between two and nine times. The CDR3 DNA reads TGTGCCAGCAGTAATAATTTCGGGCGAATGTCAGGGGGCAATCAGCCCCAGCATTTT. Its translation: CASSNNFGRMSGGNQPQHF. The chain uses TRBV6-1 and TRBJ1-5; D is possibly TRBD1 (6 bases). This CDR3 has 19 residues. V was trimmed by 5 bases and J by 2 bases, leaving 25 bases between them. Germline CDR1 MNHNS, CDR2 SASEGT.

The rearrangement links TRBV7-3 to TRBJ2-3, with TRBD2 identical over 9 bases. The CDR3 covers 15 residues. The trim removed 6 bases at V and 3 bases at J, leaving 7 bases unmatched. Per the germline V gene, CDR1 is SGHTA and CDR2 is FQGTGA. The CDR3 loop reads CASRQGGGGTDTQYF. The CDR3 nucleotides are TGTGCCAGCAGGCAAGGCGGGGGGGGAACAGATACGCAGTATTTT. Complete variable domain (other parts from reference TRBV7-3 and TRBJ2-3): GAGVSQTPSNKVTEKGKYVELRCDPISGHTALYWYRQSLGQGPEFLIYFQGTGAADDSGLPNDRFFAVRPEGSVSTLKIQRTERGDSAVYLCASRQGGGGTDTQYFGPGTRLTVL.

DNA for the CDR3: TGTGCCAGCAGTTACTCCAGGGGCTCTCTTGGCTACACCTTC. It specifies CASSYSRGSLGYTF. The chain is built from TRBV6-5 and TRBJ1-2; possible D gene TRBD1, 6 bases. The CDR3 sequence is 14 residues long. The germline CDR1 and CDR2 sequences are MNHEY and SVGAGI. V was clipped by 0 bases and J by 7 bases, with 12 bases between them.

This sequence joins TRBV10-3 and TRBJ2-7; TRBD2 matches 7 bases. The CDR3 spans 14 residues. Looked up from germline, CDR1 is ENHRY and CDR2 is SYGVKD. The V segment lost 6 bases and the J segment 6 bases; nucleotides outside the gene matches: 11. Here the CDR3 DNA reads TGTGCCATCAGAACCGTAGGACTAGTTGGCGAGCAGTACTTC. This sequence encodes CAIRTVGLVGEQYF.

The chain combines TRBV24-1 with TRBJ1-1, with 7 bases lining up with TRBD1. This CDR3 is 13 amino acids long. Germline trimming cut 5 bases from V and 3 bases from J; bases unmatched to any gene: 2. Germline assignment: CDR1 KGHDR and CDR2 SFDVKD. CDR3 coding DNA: TGTGCCACCAGTGTCACAGGGGACACTGAAGCTTTCTTT. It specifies CATSVTGDTEAFF.

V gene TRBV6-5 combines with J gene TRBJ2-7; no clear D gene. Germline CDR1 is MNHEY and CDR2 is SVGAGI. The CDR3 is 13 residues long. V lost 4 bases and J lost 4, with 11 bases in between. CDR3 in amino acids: CASSSPDRYEQYF. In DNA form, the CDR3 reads TGTGCCAGCAGTTCCCCGGACCGGTACGAGCAGTACTTC.

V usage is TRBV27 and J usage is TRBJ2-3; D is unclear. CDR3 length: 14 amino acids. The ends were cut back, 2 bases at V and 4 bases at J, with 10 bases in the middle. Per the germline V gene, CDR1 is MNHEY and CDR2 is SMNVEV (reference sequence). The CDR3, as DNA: TGTGCCAGCAGTTTAGAGGTTGAAGCAGATACGCAGTATTTT. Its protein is CASSLEVEADTQYF.

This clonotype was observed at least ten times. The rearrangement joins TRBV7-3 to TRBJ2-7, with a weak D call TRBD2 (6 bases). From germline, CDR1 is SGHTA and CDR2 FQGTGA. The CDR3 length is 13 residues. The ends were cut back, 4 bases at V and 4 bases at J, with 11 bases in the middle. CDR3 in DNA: TGTGCCAGCAGCTCCAACGGGGGTTACGAGCAGTACTTC. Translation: CASSSNGGYEQYF.

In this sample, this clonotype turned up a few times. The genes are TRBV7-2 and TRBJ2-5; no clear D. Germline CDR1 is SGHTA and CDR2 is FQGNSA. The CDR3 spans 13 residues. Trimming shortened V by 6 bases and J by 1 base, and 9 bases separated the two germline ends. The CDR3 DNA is TGTGCCAGCAGGTCGATGATCCAAGAGACCCAGTACTTC. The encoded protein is CASRSMIQETQYF.

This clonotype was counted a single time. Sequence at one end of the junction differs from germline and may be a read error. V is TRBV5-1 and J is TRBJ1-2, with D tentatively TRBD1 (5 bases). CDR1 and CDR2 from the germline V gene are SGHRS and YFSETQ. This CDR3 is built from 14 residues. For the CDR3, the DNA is TGCGCCAGCAGCTCAAGGGACGGTGTGGATGGCTGCACCTTC. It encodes CASSSRDGVDGCTF.

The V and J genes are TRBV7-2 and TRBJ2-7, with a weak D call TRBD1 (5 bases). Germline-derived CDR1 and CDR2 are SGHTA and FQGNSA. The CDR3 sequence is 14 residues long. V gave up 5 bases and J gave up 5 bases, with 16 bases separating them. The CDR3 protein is CASSTQTESNEQYF. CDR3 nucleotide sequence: TGTGCCAGCAGCACCCAGACAGAGAGTAACGAGCAGTACTTC.

The CDR3 region has the DNA TGCAGCGGCTGGGGGGTTGGACGGGCCCGCCAAGCTTTCTTT. It translates to CSGWGVGRARQAFF. J is TRBJ1-1 and V is TRBV29-1; D might be TRBD1 (5 bases). CDR1 and CDR2 from the germline V gene are SQVTM and ANQGSEA. The CDR3 length is 14 residues. The V end was cut by 7 bases, the J end by 9 bases, with 24 bases between. The variable domain in full, with the rest retrieved from reference TRBV29-1 and TRBJ1-1, is SAVISQKPSRDICQRGTSLTIQCQVDSQVTMMFWYRQQPGQSLTLIATANQGSEATYESGFVIDKFPISRPNLTFSTLTVSNMSPEDSSIYLCSGWGVGRARQAFFGQGTRLTVV.

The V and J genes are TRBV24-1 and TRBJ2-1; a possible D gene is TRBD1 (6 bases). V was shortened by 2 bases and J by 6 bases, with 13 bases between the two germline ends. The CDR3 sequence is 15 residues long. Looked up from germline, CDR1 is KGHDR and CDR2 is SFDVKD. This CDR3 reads CATSDSRTEGNEQFF. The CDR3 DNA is TGTGCCACCAGTGATTCGAGGACAGAAGGCAATGAGCAGTTCTTC.

CDR3 in DNA: TGCGCCAGCAGCTTGGCAGGGGAGAGGCGTCAGCCCCAGCATTTT. This encodes CASSLAGERRQPQHF. This rearrangement joins TRBV5-1 to TRBJ1-5; tentatively, D is TRBD1 (6 bases). V was trimmed by 0 bases and J by 6 bases, leaving 13 bases between them. The CDR3 runs 15 residues. Per the germline V gene, CDR1 is SGHRS and CDR2 is YFSETQ.

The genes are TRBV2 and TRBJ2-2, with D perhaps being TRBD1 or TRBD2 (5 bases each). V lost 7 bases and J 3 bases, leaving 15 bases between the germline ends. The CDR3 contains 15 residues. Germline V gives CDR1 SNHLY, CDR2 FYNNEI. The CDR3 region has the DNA TGTGCCAGCACTCGGGGACCGCGGGACACCGGGGAGCTGTTTTTT. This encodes CASTRGPRDTGELFF.

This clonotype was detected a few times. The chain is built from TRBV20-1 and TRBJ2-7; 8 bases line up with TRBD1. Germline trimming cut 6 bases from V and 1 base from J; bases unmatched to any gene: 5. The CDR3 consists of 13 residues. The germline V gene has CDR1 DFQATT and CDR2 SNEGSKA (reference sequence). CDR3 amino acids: CSALTGASYEQYF. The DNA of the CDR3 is TGCAGTGCCCTGACAGGGGCTTCCTACGAGCAGTACTTC.

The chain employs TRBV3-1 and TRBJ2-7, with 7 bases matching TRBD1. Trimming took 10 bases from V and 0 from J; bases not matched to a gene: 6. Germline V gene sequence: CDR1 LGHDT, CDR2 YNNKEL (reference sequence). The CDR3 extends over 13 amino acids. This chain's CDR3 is CANRSGGSYEQYF. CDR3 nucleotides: TGTGCCAACAGATCAGGGGGCTCCTACGAGCAGTACTTC.

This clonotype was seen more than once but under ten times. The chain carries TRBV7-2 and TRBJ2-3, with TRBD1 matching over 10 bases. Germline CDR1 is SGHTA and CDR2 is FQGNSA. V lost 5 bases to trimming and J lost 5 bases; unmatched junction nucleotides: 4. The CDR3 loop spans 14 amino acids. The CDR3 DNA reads TGTGCCAGCAGCACCCGGGACAGGGGAGATACGCAGTATTTT. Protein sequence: CASSTRDRGDTQYF.

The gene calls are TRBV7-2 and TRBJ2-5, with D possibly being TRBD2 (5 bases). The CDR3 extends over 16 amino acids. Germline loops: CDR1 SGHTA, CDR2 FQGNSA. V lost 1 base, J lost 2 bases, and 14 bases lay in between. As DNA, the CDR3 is TGTGCCAGCAGCTTAGGAAAAACTAGGGTTCAAGAGACCCAGTACTTC. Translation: CASSLGKTRVQETQYF.

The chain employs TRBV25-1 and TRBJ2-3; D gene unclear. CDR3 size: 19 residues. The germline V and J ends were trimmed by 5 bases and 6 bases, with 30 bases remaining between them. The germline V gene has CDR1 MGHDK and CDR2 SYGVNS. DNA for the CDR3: TGTGCCAGCAGTCCCACCCTGGAAGTCTCGGTCAGTACGCGGGATACGCAGTATTTT. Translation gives CASSPTLEVSVSTRDTQYF. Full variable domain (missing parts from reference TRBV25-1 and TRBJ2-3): EADIYQTPRYLVIGTGKKITLECSQTMGHDKMYWYQQDPGMELHLIHYSYGVNSTEKGDLSSESTVSRIRTEHFPLTLESARPSHTSQYLCASSPTLEVSVSTRDTQYFGPGTRLTVL.

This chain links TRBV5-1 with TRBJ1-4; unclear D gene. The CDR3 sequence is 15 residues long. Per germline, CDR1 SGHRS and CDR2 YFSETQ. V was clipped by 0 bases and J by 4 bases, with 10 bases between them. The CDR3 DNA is TGCGCCAGCAGCTTGGGGGGATCCAATAATGAAAAACTGTTTTTT. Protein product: CASSLGGSNNEKLFF.

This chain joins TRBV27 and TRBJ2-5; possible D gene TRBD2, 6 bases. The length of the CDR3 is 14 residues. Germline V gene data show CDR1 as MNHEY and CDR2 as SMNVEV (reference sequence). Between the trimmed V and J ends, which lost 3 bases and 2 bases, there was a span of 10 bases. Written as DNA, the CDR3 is TGTGCCAGCAGTTTGGTAGCGGAGCAAGAGACCCAGTACTTC. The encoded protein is CASSLVAEQETQYF.

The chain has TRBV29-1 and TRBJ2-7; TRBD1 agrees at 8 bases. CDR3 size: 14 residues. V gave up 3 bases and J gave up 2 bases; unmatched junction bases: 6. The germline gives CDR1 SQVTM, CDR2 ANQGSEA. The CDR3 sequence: CSVEPGGAPYEQYF. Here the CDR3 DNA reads TGCAGCGTTGAGCCAGGGGGCGCACCCTACGAGCAGTACTTC.

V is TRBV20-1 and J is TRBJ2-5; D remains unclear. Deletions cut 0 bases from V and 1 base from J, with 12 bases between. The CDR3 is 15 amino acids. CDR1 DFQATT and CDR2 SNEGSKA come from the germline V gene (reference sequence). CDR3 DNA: TGCAGTGCTAGAGATCGGCTCGGGCCCCAAGAGACCCAGTACTTC. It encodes CSARDRLGPQETQYF.